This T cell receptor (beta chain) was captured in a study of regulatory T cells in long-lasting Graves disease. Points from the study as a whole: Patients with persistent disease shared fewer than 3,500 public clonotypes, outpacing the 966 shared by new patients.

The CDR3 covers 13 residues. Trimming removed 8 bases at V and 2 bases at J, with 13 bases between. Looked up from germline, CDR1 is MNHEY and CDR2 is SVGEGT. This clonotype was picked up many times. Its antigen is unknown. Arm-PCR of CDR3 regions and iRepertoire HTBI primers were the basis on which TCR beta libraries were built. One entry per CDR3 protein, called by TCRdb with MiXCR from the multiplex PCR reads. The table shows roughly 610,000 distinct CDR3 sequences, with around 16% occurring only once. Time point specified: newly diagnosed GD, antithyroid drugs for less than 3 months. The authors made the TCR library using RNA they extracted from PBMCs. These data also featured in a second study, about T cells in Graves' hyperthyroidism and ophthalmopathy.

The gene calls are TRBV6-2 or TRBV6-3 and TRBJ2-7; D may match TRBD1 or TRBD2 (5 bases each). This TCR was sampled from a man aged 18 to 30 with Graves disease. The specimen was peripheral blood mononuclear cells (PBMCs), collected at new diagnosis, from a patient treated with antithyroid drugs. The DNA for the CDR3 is TGTGCCAGCTCCGGGACCGCGCCCTACGAGCAGTACTTC. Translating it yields CASSGTAPYEQYF.